These 7 T cell receptor beta chains were all obtained from the same sample, sequenced in a study of cytomegalovirus exposure and HLA in healthy donors. Use of 60 Vbeta and 13 Jbeta primers characterized the PCR. Assay: immunoSEQ multiplex PCR; the TCRdb copy retains only in-frame clones and omits some. The sample shows approximately 150,000 clones, over 70% of them seen only once. Sequences were obtained from PBMCs. These receptors were taken from a woman in her thirties or forties in good health and CMV-seropositive.

The chain is built from TRBV6-6 and TRBJ1-2; D possibly corresponds to TRBD1 (6 bases). This CDR3 contains 12 residues. V gave up 6 bases and J gave up 6 bases, with 11 bases separating them. Germline-derived CDR1 and CDR2 are MNHNY and SVGAGI (reference sequence). The CDR3 DNA follows: TGTGCCAGCAGCACCCGGACAGATGGCTACACCTTC. It is translated as CASSTRTDGYTF.

The rearrangement uses TRBV5-6 and TRBJ2-3; 7 bases are shared with TRBD1. V shed 4 bases and J 0 bases; nucleotides not matched to a gene: 5. Germline loops: CDR1 SGHDT, CDR2 YYEEEE. This CDR3 has 15 amino acids. In DNA form, the CDR3 reads TGTGCCAGCAGCACAGGGGTTCTTAGCACAGATACGCAGTATTTT. Its translation: CASSTGVLSTDTQYF.

The chain uses TRBV7-2 and TRBJ1-4, with a weak D call TRBD1 (5 bases). CDR3 length: 14 amino acids. Germline CDR1 is SGHTA and CDR2 is FQGNSA. V was cut by 1 base and J by 5 bases, with 8 bases left in between. Here the CDR3 reads CASSLVGGNEKLFF. CDR3 in DNA: TGTGCCAGCAGCTTAGTGGGGGGAAATGAAAAACTGTTTTTT.

This sequence joins TRBV30 and TRBJ2-1, with D uncertain. The CDR3 length is 11 residues. The V gene lost 7 bases and the J gene lost 0 bases, with 4 bases spanning the gap. Germline V CDR1 and CDR2: GTSNPN, SVGIG (reference sequence). CDR3 nucleotide sequence: TGTGCCTTCAGCTCCTACAATGAGCAGTTCTTC. This sequence encodes CAFSSYNEQFF.

The rearrangement joins TRBV5-4 to TRBJ2-5, with TRBD1 matching over 9 bases. This CDR3 contains 13 residues. The V and J ends lost 3 bases and 9 bases, in that order; junction bases with no gene match: 6. CDR1 SGHNT and CDR2 YYREEE come from the germline V gene (reference sequence). The CDR3 DNA sequence: TGTGCCAGCAGCTGGGACAGGGAAAACTCCCAGTACTTC. Translating gives CASSWDRENSQYF.

This clone was observed once. The chain has TRBV7-2 and TRBJ2-4; weak D call: TRBD1 (5 bases). The length of the CDR3 is 14 residues. V shed 3 bases and J shed 8 bases, with 14 bases lying between them. Germline assignment: CDR1 SGHTA and CDR2 FQGNSA. The CDR3, as DNA: TGTGCCAGCAGCTTCCCGAGACAGTCATACATTCAGTACTTC. Its protein is CASSFPRQSYIQYF.

This clone was observed a handful of times. The rearrangement uses TRBV11-2 and TRBJ2-1, with D perhaps TRBD1 (6 bases). The CDR3 has 14 amino acids. V shed 4 bases and J shed 6 bases, with 13 bases lying between them. Germline CDR1 SGHAT, CDR2 FQNNGV. The CDR3 spells CASSSDSFANEQFF. CDR3 bases: TGTGCCAGCAGCTCGGACAGCTTCGCCAATGAGCAGTTCTTC.